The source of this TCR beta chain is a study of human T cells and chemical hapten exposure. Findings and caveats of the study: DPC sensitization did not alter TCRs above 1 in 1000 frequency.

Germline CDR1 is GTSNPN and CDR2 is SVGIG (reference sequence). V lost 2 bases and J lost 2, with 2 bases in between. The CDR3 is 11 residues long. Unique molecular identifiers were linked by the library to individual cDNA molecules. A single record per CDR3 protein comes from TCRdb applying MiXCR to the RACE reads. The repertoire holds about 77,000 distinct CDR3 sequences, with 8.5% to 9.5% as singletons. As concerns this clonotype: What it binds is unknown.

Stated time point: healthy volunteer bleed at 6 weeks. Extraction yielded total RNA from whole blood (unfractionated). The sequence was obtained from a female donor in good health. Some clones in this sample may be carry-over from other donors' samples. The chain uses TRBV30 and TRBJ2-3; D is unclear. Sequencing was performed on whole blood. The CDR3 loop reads CAWSTTDTQYF. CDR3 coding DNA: TGTGCCTGGAGTACCACAGATACGCAGTATTTT.